These T cell receptor beta chains were read from a single sample in a study of T-cell memory formation after mild COVID-19. Each CDR3 protein gets one entry after TCRdb re-called the 5' RACE reads with MiXCR. This repertoire shows around 300,000 distinct CDR3 sequences, approximately 19% found once; its top ten account for around 20%. Sequenced: PBMCs or a T cell subset sorted from them (not recorded which). These receptors came from a man between 18 and 29 years old who had mild COVID-19 (a few samples of this study predate the infection). Cell type and time point are not known. The CDR3 runs from the conserved cysteine through the conserved F or W. The order of the fields is clone size, V gene, J gene, D gene, CDR3 protein, CDR3 DNA. The D gene is left open where the match is weak. Not all rows give a size; the values are once, few, many and, for expanded clones, a class.

NA	TRBV15	TRBJ2-7	NA	CATSRDRAGQYF	TGTGCCACCAGCAGAGATAGGGCCGGGCAGTACTTC
NA	TRBV7-3	TRBJ2-1	NA	CASSLNLGLFF	TGTGCCAGCAGCTTGAACTTAGGGTTGTTCTTC
many	TRBV5-1	TRBJ2-3	NA	CASRVGGSTDTQYF	TGCGCCAGCAGGGTGGGCGGGAGCACAGATACGCAGTATTTT
NA	TRBV18	TRBJ1-2	NA	CASSPPIRTVGYTF	TGTGCCAGCTCACCACCGATCCGGACAGTAGGCTACACCTTC
few	TRBV25-1	TRBJ2-5	TRBD1	CASRKGTEETQYF	TGTGCCAGCAGAAAAGGGACAGAAGAGACCCAGTACTTC
few	TRBV15	TRBJ1-5	TRBD1	CATSRDMGTDNQPQHF	TGTGCCACCAGCAGAGATATGGGGACAGACAATCAGCCCCAGCATTTT
NA	TRBV7-2	TRBJ1-1	TRBD1	CASSFWTGALGTEAFF	TGTGCCAGCAGCTTTTGGACAGGGGCTTTGGGTACTGAAGCTTTCTTT
NA	TRBV20-1	TRBJ2-5	NA	CSARSQETQYF	TGCAGTGCTAGAAGTCAAGAGACCCAGTACTTC
NA	TRBV5-1	TRBJ1-2	TRBD1	CASSRDRSNYGYTF	TGCGCCAGCAGCAGGGACAGGTCAAACTATGGCTACACCTTC
few	TRBV2	TRBJ2-3	NA	CASGGAQPSTDTQYF	TGTGCCAGCGGGGGGGCTCAACCTAGCACAGATACGCAGTATTTT
once	TRBV4-1	TRBJ1-3	NA	CASSQGLLGMNTIYF	TGCGCCAGCAGCCAAGGCCTCCTGGGGATGAACACCATATATTTT
NA	TRBV4-1	TRBJ2-1	NA	CASSLGPGVTYNEQFF	TGCGCCAGCAGCCTCGGACCAGGGGTCACCTACAATGAGCAGTTCTTC
many	TRBV5-1	TRBJ2-7	TRBD1	CASSSTGEPRYEQYF	TGCGCCAGCAGCTCGACAGGGGAGCCCCGTTACGAGCAGTACTTC
NA	TRBV14	TRBJ2-1	TRBD2	CASSIPRTSGGYNEQFF	TGTGCCAGCAGCATACCCCGGACTAGCGGGGGATACAATGAGCAGTTCTTC
few	TRBV14	TRBJ2-3	NA	CASSHGTRPRDTQYF	TGTGCCAGCAGCCACGGAACAAGGCCGAGGGATACGCAGTATTTT
few	TRBV20-1	TRBJ2-1	TRBD2	CSARGTQRGAYNEQFF	TGCAGTGCTAGGGGAACCCAGCGGGGGGCTTACAATGAGCAGTTCTTC
NA	TRBV6-6	TRBJ2-1	TRBD2	CASGEGEHEQFF	TGTGCCAGCGGGGAGGGAGAGCATGAGCAGTTCTTC
NA	TRBV6-6	TRBJ1-2	NA	CASSYSGEQVRGGYTF	TGTGCCAGCAGTTACTCAGGGGAACAGGTTCGGGGTGGCTACACCTTC
many	TRBV12-3/TRBV12-4	TRBJ2-2	NA	CASSLRSDGELFF	TGTGCCAGCAGTCTGAGGAGCGACGGGGAGCTGTTTTTT
few	TRBV2	TRBJ2-7	NA	CASSEGLRGYEQYF	TGTGCCAGCAGTGAGGGCCTCCGGGGCTACGAGCAGTACTTC
NA	TRBV4-1	TRBJ2-7	NA	CASSHPTISSYEQYF	TGCGCCAGCAGCCACCCGACTATAAGCTCCTACGAGCAGTACTTC
few	TRBV7-2	TRBJ2-3	TRBD2	CASSFWGGVDTQYF	TGTGCCAGCAGCTTTTGGGGGGGAGTGGATACGCAGTATTTT
once	TRBV6-5	TRBJ2-3	TRBD2	CASSYLTSGLDTQYF	TGTGCCAGCAGTTACCTAACTAGCGGGTTAGATACGCAGTATTTT
NA	TRBV9	TRBJ1-6	NA	CASSAGQGQSFKTPLHF	TGTGCCAGCAGCGCCGGCCAAGGACAGTCTTTTAAAACACCCCTCCACTTT
NA	TRBV5-4	TRBJ2-3	NA	CASSDGTDTQYF	TGTGCCAGCAGCGACGGCACAGATACGCAGTATTTT
few	TRBV7-2	TRBJ1-6	NA	CASSYREGDNSPLHF	TGTGCCAGCAGCTATCGGGAGGGGGATAATTCACCCCTCCACTTT
NA	TRBV6-2/TRBV6-3	TRBJ2-3	NA	CASSGTVNTQYF	TGTGCCAGCAGTGGGACGGTTAATACGCAGTATTTT
few	TRBV10-3	TRBJ2-1	TRBD2	CAISESTRASGGYNEQFF	TGTGCCATCAGTGAGTCGACTCGGGCTAGCGGGGGGTACAATGAGCAGTTCTTC
many	TRBV5-1	TRBJ2-7	TRBD1	CASSLDRGEQYF	TGTGCCAGCAGCTTGGACAGGGGCGAGCAGTACTTC
few	TRBV18	TRBJ2-3	TRBD2	CASSAGGIDTQYF	TGTGCCAGCTCGGCGGGGGGCATAGATACGCAGTATTTT
few	TRBV10-3	TRBJ2-2	TRBD2	CAISERGSNTGELFF	TGTGCCATCAGCGAGCGGGGGAGTAACACCGGGGAGCTGTTTTTT
NA	TRBV5-1	TRBJ1-4	NA	CASSLDFGVEEKLFF	TGCGCCAGCAGCTTGGATTTTGGGGTGGAGGAAAAACTGTTTTTT
NA	TRBV30	TRBJ2-3	NA	CAWSAYDGVTQYF	TGTGCCTGGAGTGCCTACGATGGCGTGACGCAGTATTTT
NA	TRBV7-2	TRBJ2-3	TRBD2	CASSLVGGGLAGSDTQYF	TGTGCCAGCAGCTTAGTAGGCGGGGGACTAGCGGGGTCAGATACGCAGTATTTT
many	TRBV4-2	TRBJ2-3	NA	CASSQDLYGGTDTQYF	TGTGCCAGCAGCCAAGATCTATACGGGGGCACAGATACGCAGTATTTT
NA	TRBV7-2	TRBJ2-1	TRBD2	CATGGGPANEQFF	TGTGCCACCGGGGGGGGCCCGGCAAATGAGCAGTTCTTC
many	TRBV7-2	TRBJ1-2	NA	CASSLLGYGYTF	TGTGCCAGCAGCTTATTAGGCTATGGCTACACCTTC
NA	TRBV5-1	TRBJ1-2	TRBD1	CASSTGQGAFGYTF	TGCGCCAGCAGCACCGGACAGGGGGCGTTTGGCTACACCTTC
NA	TRBV7-9	TRBJ2-7	NA	CASSGTPYYEQYF	TGTGCCAGCAGCGGGACACCCTACTACGAGCAGTACTTC
NA	TRBV3-1	TRBJ2-6	NA	CASSPAGDGANVLTF	TGTGCCAGCAGCCCTGCAGGGGATGGGGCCAACGTCCTGACTTTC
NA	TRBV11-2	TRBJ2-5	TRBD2	CASRTSGVTQETQYF	TGTGCCAGCAGGACTAGCGGCGTTACACAAGAGACCCAGTACTTC
NA	TRBV18	TRBJ2-3	NA	CASSPRASVADTQYF	TGTGCCAGCTCACCACGGGCTAGCGTGGCAGATACGCAGTATTTT
NA	TRBV19	TRBJ1-5	NA	CARRGDREETNQPQHF	TGTGCCAGGCGGGGGGATCGGGAGGAGACCAATCAGCCCCAGCATTTT
NA	TRBV14	TRBJ1-5	NA	CASSQGGKNQPQHF	TGTGCCAGCAGCCAAGGAGGGAAGAATCAGCCCCAGCATTTT
few	TRBV3-1	TRBJ1-2	NA	CASSQVSEMDYTF	TGTGCCAGCAGCCAAGTCTCAGAGATGGACTACACCTTC
few	TRBV20-1	TRBJ2-3	NA	CSALRPQERDTQYF	TGCAGTGCTCTCCGGCCTCAGGAGAGGGATACGCAGTATTTT
few	TRBV20-1	TRBJ1-1	NA	CSARGGARNTEAFF	TGCAGTGCTAGGGGAGGGGCCCGAAACACTGAAGCTTTCTTT
NA	TRBV28	TRBJ2-2	TRBD1	CASSLVGQGTGELFF	TGTGCCAGCAGTTTAGTGGGACAGGGTACCGGGGAGCTGTTTTTT
NA	TRBV5-5	TRBJ2-1	NA	CASSNSNEQFF	TGTGCCAGCAGCAACAGCAATGAGCAGTTCTTC
many	TRBV3-1	TRBJ2-7	TRBD1	CASSGQGYEQYF	TGTGCCAGCAGCGGACAGGGGTACGAGCAGTACTTC
NA	TRBV7-9	TRBJ1-6	NA	CASSAGPIPLHF	TGTGCCAGCAGCGCCGGGCCTATCCCCCTCCACTTT
few	TRBV9	TRBJ2-7	NA	CASSEGDFTHEQYF	TGTGCCAGCAGCGAGGGGGACTTTACCCACGAGCAGTACTTC
NA	TRBV4-3	TRBJ2-1	NA	CASSPGVPADKNNEQFF	TGCGCCAGCAGCCCAGGAGTCCCCGCGGACAAGAACAATGAGCAGTTCTTC
few	TRBV4-2	TRBJ2-5	TRBD2	CASSQDPLAGEGETQYF	TGTGCCAGCAGCCAAGATCCCCTAGCGGGCGAGGGAGAGACCCAGTACTTC
NA	TRBV11-2	TRBJ2-3	TRBD2	CASSPRVAGGTDTQYF	TGTGCCAGCAGCCCCAGGGTAGCGGGGGGCACAGATACGCAGTATTTT
NA	TRBV7-2	TRBJ1-5	NA	CASSLVMSSNQPQHF	TGTGCCAGCAGCTTAGTCATGTCTAGCAATCAGCCCCAGCATTTT
NA	TRBV9	TRBJ1-4	NA	CASSVDTGTNEKLFF	TGTGCCAGCAGCGTAGACACAGGGACTAATGAAAAACTGTTTTTT
NA	TRBV12-3/TRBV12-4	TRBJ2-4	NA	CASSLDISGLQYF	TGTGCCAGCAGTTTAGATATTAGCGGTCTTCAGTACTTC
NA	TRBV15	TRBJ2-3	NA	CATSRRPTDTQYF	TGTGCCACCAGCAGACGGCCCACAGATACGCAGTATTTT